This T cell receptor (beta chain) was retrieved from a study of breast tumors, draining lymph nodes, adjacent tissues. The study, taken as a whole, reports: Data only fit, rather than demonstrated, lymph node origin of most tumor T cells. Tumor TCR diversity was below lymph nodes but above nontumor tissue.

In this sample, this clonotype turned up many times. What it binds is unknown. V dropped 4 bases and J dropped 3 bases, with 13 bases sitting between them. CDR3 size: 15 residues. The germline CDR1 and CDR2 sequences are MGHRA and YSYEKL. Using its own MiXCR run on the multiplex PCR reads, TCRdb lists one record per CDR3 protein. The repertoire holds 20,000 to 25,000 distinct CDR3 sequences, with under 35% as singletons. The sequence came from a female donor with breast cancer. Some clones in this sample may be carry-over from other donors' samples. Material for sequencing was breast tumor tissue. This chain connects TRBV4-1 to TRBJ2-1; D may match TRBD1 or TRBD2 (5 bases each). This CDR3 reads CASSRGSTNYNEQFF. The CDR3 DNA reads TGCGCCAGCAGCCGGGGGTCAACCAACTACAATGAGCAGTTCTTC.